This T cell receptor beta chain was recovered during a study of vaccination and CD4 T cells after COVID-19. Study as a whole: Drawing of post-COVID samples took place a median roughly 100 days after diagnosis (range 35 to 161). Median time from second vaccine dose to sampling was roughly 72 days (14 to 241).

This clonotype was counted a few times. As yet, its antigen is unknown. Treatment described: approximately 11-day PBMC culture with coronavirus spike peptide pools or control peptides (ViraFEST assay). An Oncomine TCR Beta short-read assay was used to sequence the DNA from cultured CD4+ T cells. MiXCR was run by TCRdb on the PCR reads, yielding one entry per CDR3 protein. The sample includes around 8,100 distinct CDR3 sequences, approximately 20% of them seen just once. Notes on the study in general: Convalescent patients had a median about 90% of post-vaccine SARS-CoV-2-reactive clones that were detected only after vaccination, not before it. The authors identified 304 of 307 vaccine-specific clones in convalescent patients as spike mono-reactive.

Per the germline V gene, CDR1 is SGHRS and CDR2 is YFSETQ. There are 17 residues in the CDR3. Unmatched junction bases numbered 13, after V lost 0 bases and J lost 6 bases. The sample consisted of CD4+ T cells from blood, cultured in vitro, taken after SARS-CoV-2 vaccination. V and J are TRBV5-1 and TRBJ2-7, with TRBD1 identical over 9 bases. The source of this sequence is a human donor who had recovered from COVID-19. This chain's CDR3 is CASSLDVLGQGTSEQYF. The CDR3 DNA reads TGCGCCAGCAGCTTGGACGTTCTGGGACAGGGAACGTCCGAGCAGTACTTC.